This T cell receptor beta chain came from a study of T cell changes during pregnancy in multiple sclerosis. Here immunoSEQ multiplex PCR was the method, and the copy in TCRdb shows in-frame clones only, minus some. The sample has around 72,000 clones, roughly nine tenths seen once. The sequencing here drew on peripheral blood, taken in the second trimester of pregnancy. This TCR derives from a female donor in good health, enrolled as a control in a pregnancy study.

CDR3 bases: TGTGCCAGCAGCCTTCTGAGTAGCGGGGTCTCCTACGAGCAGTACTTC. It is translated as CASSLLSSGVSYEQYF. The chain is built from TRBV4-2 and TRBJ2-7, with TRBD2 identical over 8 bases. V shed 4 bases, J shed 0 bases, and the junction held 8 bases outside the gene matches. The V gene's germline CDR1 is LGHNA and CDR2 YNFKEQ. This CDR3 is 16 amino acids long.